Listed here are 27 T cell receptor beta chains from one sample, sequenced in a study of blood T cell repertoires in COVID-19. Clones were read by immunoSEQ multiplex PCR, and TCRdb kept only the in-frame ones, dropping some. The data hold about 370,000 clones, with approximately 90% observed a single time. Input material: PBMCs or T cells enriched from blood (not recorded which). These receptors all come from a man between 18 and 35 years old who had recovered from COVID-19.

As DNA, the CDR3 is TGTGCCATCAGTGAGTCGGGTTCCGCGGGGGTGCCCTACGAGCAGTACTTC. Its protein product is CAISESGSAGVPYEQYF. The V call is TRBV10-3, the J call TRBJ2-7; TRBD2 matches at 7 bases. The CDR3 has 17 residues. Germline CDR1 ENHRY, CDR2 SYGVKD. Losses at the gene ends were 0 bases for V and 2 bases for J; bases not matched to a gene: 10.

The chain uses TRBV6-5 and TRBJ1-2, with a tentative D call TRBD1 (6 bases). Germline assignment: CDR1 MNHEY and CDR2 SVGAGI. The length of the CDR3 is 15 residues. Trimming cost V 0 bases and J 7 bases, with 15 bases left between them. This CDR3 reads CASSYSVTGLSGYTF. DNA of the CDR3: TGTGCCAGCAGTTACTCGGTCACAGGGTTGAGTGGCTACACCTTC.

This clone was seen just once. The V and J genes are TRBV6-6 and TRBJ1-5, with 7 bases that match TRBD1. V trimming: 6 bases; J trimming: 3 bases; junction bases outside the gene matches: 5. Per the germline V gene, CDR1 is MNHNY and CDR2 is SVGAGI (reference sequence). CDR3 length: 14 residues. In DNA form, the CDR3 reads TGTGCCAGCAGCCTGGGACAGCCCAATCAGCCCCAGCATTTT. This gives the protein CASSLGQPNQPQHF.

The sample holds one count of this clone. The chain employs TRBV7-9 and TRBJ2-3; 7 positions match TRBD1. CDR3 size: 14 residues. Germline V gene lookup returns CDR1 SEHNR and CDR2 FQNEAQ (reference sequence). V gave up 4 bases and J gave up 5 bases; unmatched junction bases: 6. CDR3 DNA sequence: TGTGCCAGCAGCTCCCTAACAGGGGTAGATACGCAGTATTTT. This sequence encodes CASSSLTGVDTQYF.

The CDR3 sequence is CASSQGARGLAFF. The CDR3 DNA reads as TGTGCCAGCAGTCAGGGGGCGCGGGGGTTAGCTTTCTTT. The chain has TRBV6-5 and TRBJ1-1; 8 nucleotides match TRBD1. Germline CDR1 MNHEY, CDR2 SVGAGI. The CDR3 loop spans 13 amino acids. Unmatched junction bases numbered 9, after V lost 5 bases and J lost 10 bases.

The chain couples TRBV7-9 to TRBJ1-4; 8 nucleotides line up with TRBD1. The junction had 7 bases not matched to a gene; V was cut back by 8 bases and J by 17 bases. Germline V CDR1 and CDR2: SEHNR, FQNEAQ (reference sequence). The CDR3 totals 10 residues. Here the CDR3 DNA reads TGTGCCAGCGGACAGGGCAATTTATTTTTT. It yields the protein CASGQGNLFF. The whole variable domain, remainder taken from reference TRBV7-9 and TRBJ1-4, is DTGVSQNPRHKITKRGQNVTFRCDPISEHNRLYWYRQTLGQGPEFLTYFQNEAQLEKSRLLSDRFSAERPKGSFSTLEIQRTEQGDSAMYLCASGQGNLFFGSGTQLSVL.

The chain has TRBV11-1 and TRBJ2-7; the D gene is possibly TRBD1 (5 bases). Trimming left V 3 bases short and J 6 bases short, with 12 bases between. CDR3 length equals 13 residues. From germline, CDR1 is SGHAT and CDR2 FQDESV (reference sequence). The CDR3 sequence is CASSLDTLGEQYF. The CDR3 coding sequence is TGTGCCAGCAGCTTGGACACCCTCGGCGAGCAGTACTTC.

This clone was detected only a few times. The V call is TRBV7-9, the J call TRBJ2-7; the D is unclear. This CDR3 is built from 14 residues. Germline V gives CDR1 SEHNR, CDR2 FQNEAQ (reference sequence). Between the trimmed V and J ends, which lost 1 base and 2 bases, there was a span of 9 bases. CDR3 DNA sequence: TGTGCCAGCAGCTTAGGTTCCCGTACCTACGAGCAGTACTTC. Translation gives CASSLGSRTYEQYF.

The chain has TRBV7-9 and TRBJ1-5, with D possibly being TRBD1 (6 bases). The CDR3 sequence is 15 residues long. Trimming stripped 5 bases from V and 2 bases from J, with 13 bases between. The germline CDR1 and CDR2 sequences are SEHNR and FQNEAQ (reference sequence). CDR3 nucleotides: TGTGCCAGCAGCCAAACAGGGAGCCGCAATCAGCCCCAGCATTTT. It is translated as CASSQTGSRNQPQHF.

The V gene is TRBV5-1, the J gene TRBJ2-1; 7 bases map to TRBD2. Germline loops: CDR1 SGHRS, CDR2 YFSETQ. V lost 2 bases, J lost 0 bases, and 11 bases stayed unmatched. The CDR3 has 18 residues. The CDR3 loop is CASSLQGTTPSSYNEQFF. In DNA, the CDR3 is TGCGCCAGCAGCTTACAAGGGACTACCCCGAGCTCCTACAATGAGCAGTTCTTC.

The chain combines TRBV3-1 (or the pseudogene TRBV3-2) with TRBJ2-2; TRBD2 agrees at 7 bases. This CDR3 contains 17 residues. Germline V gene data show CDR1 as LGHDT and CDR2 as YNNKEL (reference sequence). V lost 3 bases, J lost 1 base, and 8 bases stayed unmatched. The CDR3 loop reads CASSQSERGWNTGELFF. As DNA, the CDR3 is TGTGCCAGCAGCCAGTCGGAGCGGGGATGGAACACCGGGGAGCTGTTTTTT.

In its sample, this clone was seen once. The chain recombines TRBV28 with TRBJ2-1; D possibly corresponds to TRBD1 (5 bases). Trimming cost V 3 bases and J 1 base, with 16 bases left between them. Germline values: CDR1 MDHEN, CDR2 SYDVKM. CDR3 length equals 17 residues. Here the CDR3 reads CASSFGAQRLSYNEQFF. The CDR3 DNA follows: TGTGCCAGCAGTTTTGGGGCTCAGAGGCTATCCTACAATGAGCAGTTCTTC.

The chain employs TRBV7-6 and TRBJ2-1; D is uncertain. With 3 bases removed from V and 7 bases from J, the gap between germline ends came to 16 bases. This CDR3 is built from 15 residues. Germline V CDR1 and CDR2: SGHVS, FNYEAQ. The CDR3 DNA follows: TGTGCCAGCAGCTTCAATCGGAACGAACAGAATGAGCAGTTCTTC. Residues: CASSFNRNEQNEQFF.

The V call is TRBV27, the J call TRBJ2-4; D not certain. The CDR3 sequence is 15 residues long. V was pared by 8 bases and J by 3 bases, with 17 bases between. Per the germline V gene, CDR1 is MNHEY and CDR2 is SMNVEV (reference sequence). In DNA, the CDR3 is TGTGCCAGCGCGGTTGATCTTTCGCGCAAAAACATTCAGTACTTC. It encodes CASAVDLSRKNIQYF.

Here the CDR3 DNA reads TGTGCCAGCAGCATTCTAGCGGGAGGGGTCACAGATACGCAGTATTTT. It is translated as CASSILAGGVTDTQYF. The V call is TRBV7-2, the J call TRBJ2-3; 12 nucleotides align to TRBD2. CDR1 is SGHTA and CDR2 is FQGNSA in the germline V gene. CDR3 length: 16 residues. V lost 5 bases and J lost 2; bases outside the gene matches: 5.

The J gene is TRBJ2-1, the V gene TRBV30; D not certain. Germline V gene data show CDR1 as GTSNPN and CDR2 as SVGIG (reference sequence). Trimming shortened V by 3 bases and J by 5 bases, and 8 bases separated the two germline ends. This CDR3 comprises 12 residues. The CDR3 DNA is TGTGCCTGGAGACCCCAGAACAATGAGCAGTTCTTC. Its translation is CAWRPQNNEQFF.

The V and J genes are TRBV7-2 and TRBJ2-1; 11 bases fit TRBD2. The germline V gene encodes CDR1 SGHTA and CDR2 FQGNSA. The V segment lost 2 bases and the J segment 6 bases; nucleotides outside the gene matches: 6. The CDR3 loop spans 16 amino acids. The CDR3 loop is CASSLYGTSGINEQFF. DNA for the CDR3: TGTGCCAGCAGCTTATACGGGACTAGCGGAATCAATGAGCAGTTCTTC.

The chain links TRBV28 to TRBJ2-3; 7 nucleotides match TRBD2. V trimming: 5 bases; J trimming: 3 bases; junction bases outside the gene matches: 11. The germline V gene encodes CDR1 MDHEN and CDR2 SYDVKM. CDR3 length equals 16 residues. The CDR3 coding sequence is TGTGCCAGCAGTCCAGCCAGCGGGGTCGGGACAGATACGCAGTATTTT. Its translation: CASSPASGVGTDTQYF.

V is TRBV5-6 and J is TRBJ2-2, with D unclear. CDR3 size: 13 residues. In germline, CDR1 is SGHDT, CDR2 YYEEEE. The V gene lost 6 bases and the J gene lost 7 bases, with 13 bases spanning the gap. The CDR3 nucleotides are TGTGCCAGCACCCAGACTCATCTCGGGGAGCTGTTTTTT. It encodes CASTQTHLGELFF.

This clone was observed a handful of times. The chain recombines TRBV6-5 with TRBJ1-5; D gene unclear. The CDR3 has 14 amino acids. Trimming took off 4 bases at V and 9 bases at J, with 16 bases between the two ends. From germline, CDR1 is MNHEY and CDR2 SVGAGI. As DNA, the CDR3 is TGTGCCAGCAGTTCAAACAGTGCAGATTCGCCCCAGCATTTT. Its protein is CASSSNSADSPQHF.

This chain joins TRBV18 and TRBJ2-5, with 10 positions matching TRBD2. Germline V lookup: CDR1 KGHSH, CDR2 LQKENI. J gave up 4 bases and V 1 base, and 6 bases lay outside the gene matches. This CDR3 is built from 16 residues. CDR3 loop: CASSPLLAGAGETQYF. The CDR3 nucleotides are TGTGCCAGCTCACCACTCCTAGCGGGAGCCGGAGAGACCCAGTACTTC. The whole variable domain, remainder taken from reference TRBV18 and TRBJ2-5, is NAGVMQNPRHLVRRRGQEARLRCSPMKGHSHVYWYRQLPEEGLKFMVYLQKENIIDESGMPKERFSAEFPKEGPSILRIQQVVRGDSAAYFCASSPLLAGAGETQYFGPGTRLLVL.

The V call is TRBV11-2, the J call TRBJ1-4; TRBD1 is a possible D gene (6 bases). CDR3 length equals 15 residues. Germline loops: CDR1 SGHAT, CDR2 FQNNGV. V lost 3 bases, J lost 7 bases, and 15 bases lay in between. The CDR3 bases are TGTGCCAGCAGCTTGTCATCGGGGGGCAGTGAAAAACTGTTTTTT. Translated: CASSLSSGGSEKLFF.

The rearrangement links TRBV25-1 to TRBJ2-5; 8 bases are shared with TRBD2. The trim removed 4 bases at V and 4 bases at J, leaving 5 bases unmatched. Germline-derived CDR1 and CDR2 are MGHDK and SYGVNS. This CDR3 spans 14 amino acids. The CDR3 DNA reads as TGTGCCAGCAGTGCCGGGAGCGGGGGAGAGACCCAGTACTTC. Translating it yields CASSAGSGGETQYF.

This sequence joins TRBV3-1 (or the pseudogene TRBV3-2) and TRBJ1-2; D is unresolved. This CDR3 has 14 amino acids. V was clipped by 4 bases and J by 2 bases, with 11 bases between them. Germline V gene lookup returns CDR1 LGHDT and CDR2 YNNKEL (reference sequence). The CDR3: CASSPGETNYGYTF. The CDR3 nucleotides are TGTGCCAGCAGCCCCGGGGAGACGAACTATGGCTACACCTTC.

CDR3 residues: CASSERTGSSYEQYF. The DNA of the CDR3 is TGTGCCAGCAGTGAGAGGACGGGAAGCTCCTACGAGCAGTACTTC. V usage is TRBV2 and J usage is TRBJ2-7; tentatively, D is TRBD2 (5 bases). CDR1 SNHLY and CDR2 FYNNEI come from the germline V gene. This CDR3 is 15 amino acids long. V shed 3 bases and J shed 0 bases, with 12 bases lying between them.

V usage is TRBV6-4 and J usage is TRBJ1-2, with 7 bases identical to TRBD1. This CDR3 spans 14 amino acids. V shed 6 bases, J shed 7 bases, and the junction held 11 bases outside the gene matches. CDR1 is MRHNA, CDR2 SNTAGT, per germline. CDR3 nucleotides: TGTGCCAGCAGCCCGACAGGGTGGGGAGTTGGCTACACCTTC. Translation: CASSPTGWGVGYTF.

The chain carries TRBV12-3 or TRBV12-4 and TRBJ2-7, with D maybe TRBD1 (6 bases). Trimming removed 7 bases at V and 6 bases at J, with 13 bases between. CDR3 size: 12 residues. The CDR3 nucleotides are TGTGCCAGCACCGAGACAGGTTTCGAGCAGTACTTC. Protein: CASTETGFEQYF.